This TCR beta chain was profiled in a study of early T cells in non-severe SARS-CoV-2 infection. Turning to the study itself: Sequencing was performed on bulk RNA from unsorted whole blood, leaving chains unpaired.

Unique molecular identifier tags were affixed to discrete cDNA molecules. Via MiXCR, TCRdb re-called the 5' RACE reads, giving one row per CDR3 protein. The sample yields 65,000 to 80,000 distinct CDR3 sequences, 13% seen once. CDR3 length: 14 residues. With V trimmed by 6 bases and J by 2 bases, 8 bases remained unmatched. Germline loops: CDR1 DFQATT, CDR2 SNEGSKA (reference sequence). This receptor was taken from an adult who was a healthcare worker with PCR-confirmed SARS-CoV-2 infection or an uninfected control (not recorded which). The sample taken for sequencing was whole blood. The chain is built from TRBV20-1 and TRBJ2-5; the match to TRBD2 covers 8 bases. The CDR3 here is CSAGSGDPQETQYF. CDR3 sequence (DNA): TGCAGTGCGGGTAGCGGGGACCCACAAGAGACCCAGTACTTC.